Each of the 3 T cell receptor beta chains below was sequenced from the same sample in a study of blood T cell repertoires in COVID-19. Clones were read by immunoSEQ multiplex PCR, and TCRdb kept only the in-frame ones, dropping some. The sample comprises 200,000 to 250,000 clones, about 92% of which are singletons, and about 1.3% rests with the top ten. The sample consisted of peripheral blood. The receptors derive from a man aged 25 to 45 with acute or convalescent COVID-19.

The chain combines TRBV20-1 with TRBJ2-7; D ambiguous. The CDR3 covers 11 residues. V dropped 6 bases and J dropped 2 bases, with 8 bases sitting between them. Germline CDR1 and CDR2: DFQATT and SNEGSKA (reference sequence). CDR3 residues: CSARSPYEQYF. The CDR3 region has the DNA TGCAGTGCCAGGTCCCCCTACGAGCAGTACTTC.

To note about this clone: The CDR3 does not end in the conserved phenylalanine or tryptophan, so this is likely a read error. Because the CDR3's place on the DNA is in doubt, the DNA is left out and the CDR3 is given as listed by TCRdb. The V call is TRBV11-2, the J call TRBJ2-2; the table's TRBD2 call for D was not verified on the DNA. Germline CDR1 and CDR2: SGHAT and FQNNGV. Inclusive of both ends, the CDR3 amounts to 11 amino acids. CDR3 amino acids: CASTSGKPIYV.

The CDR3 protein is CAWTGGYMDEQFF. As DNA, the CDR3 is TGTGCCTGGACGGGAGGTTATATGGATGAGCAGTTCTTC. The V gene is TRBV30, the J gene TRBJ2-1; 7 bases map to TRBD2. The CDR3 is made up of 13 amino acids. V lost 4 bases, J lost 8 bases, and 8 bases stayed unmatched. Germline CDR1 and CDR2: GTSNPN and SVGIG (reference sequence).